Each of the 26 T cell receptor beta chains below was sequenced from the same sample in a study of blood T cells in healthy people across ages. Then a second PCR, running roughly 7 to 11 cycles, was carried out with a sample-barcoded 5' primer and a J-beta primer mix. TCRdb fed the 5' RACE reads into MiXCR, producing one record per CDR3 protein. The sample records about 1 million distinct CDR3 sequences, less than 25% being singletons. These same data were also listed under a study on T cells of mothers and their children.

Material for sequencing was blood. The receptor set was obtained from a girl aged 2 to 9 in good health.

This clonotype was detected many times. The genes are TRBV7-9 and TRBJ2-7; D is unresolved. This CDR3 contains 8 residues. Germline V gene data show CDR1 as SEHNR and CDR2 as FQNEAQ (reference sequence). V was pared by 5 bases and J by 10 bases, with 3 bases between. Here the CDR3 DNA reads TGTGCCAGCAGCCCCCAGTACTTC. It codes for CASSPQYF.

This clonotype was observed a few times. The CDR3 bases are TGTGCCAGCAGTGACACAGGGGCTAGGGGTGAGCAGTTCTTC. Translating it yields CASSDTGARGEQFF. The V gene is TRBV6-4, the J gene TRBJ2-1, with 7 positions matching TRBD1. There are 14 residues in the CDR3. Germline assignment: CDR1 MRHNA and CDR2 SNTAGT. Trimming removed 2 bases from V and 9 bases from J; junction bases left unmatched: 7.

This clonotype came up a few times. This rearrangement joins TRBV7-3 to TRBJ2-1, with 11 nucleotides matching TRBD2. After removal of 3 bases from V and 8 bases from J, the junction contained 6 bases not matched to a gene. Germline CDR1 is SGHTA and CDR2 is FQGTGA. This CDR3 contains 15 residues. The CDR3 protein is CASSLVAGGFDEQFF. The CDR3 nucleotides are TGTGCCAGCAGCTTGGTAGCGGGAGGGTTCGATGAGCAGTTCTTC. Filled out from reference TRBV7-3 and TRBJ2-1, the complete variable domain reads GAGVSQTPSNKVTEKGKYVELRCDPISGHTALYWYRQSLGQGPEFLIYFQGTGAADDSGLPNDRFFAVRPEGSVSTLKIQRTERGDSAVYLCASSLVAGGFDEQFFGPGTRLTVL.

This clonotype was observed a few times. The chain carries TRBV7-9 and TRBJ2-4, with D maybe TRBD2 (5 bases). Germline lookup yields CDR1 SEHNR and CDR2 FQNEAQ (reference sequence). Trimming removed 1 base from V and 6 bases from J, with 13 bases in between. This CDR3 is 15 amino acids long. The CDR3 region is CASSLGPVGVNIQYF. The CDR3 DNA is TGTGCCAGCAGCTTAGGGCCAGTCGGGGTAAACATTCAGTACTTC.

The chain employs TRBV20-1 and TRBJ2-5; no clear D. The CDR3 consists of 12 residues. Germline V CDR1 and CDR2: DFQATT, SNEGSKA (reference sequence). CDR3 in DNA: TGCAGACCCCTGCGGCGTGGAAAGACCCAGTACTTC. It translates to CRPLRRGKTQYF.

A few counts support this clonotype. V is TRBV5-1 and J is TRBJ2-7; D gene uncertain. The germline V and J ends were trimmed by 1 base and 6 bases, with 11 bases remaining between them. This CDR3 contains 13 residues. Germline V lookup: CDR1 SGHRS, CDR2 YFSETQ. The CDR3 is CASSLSRASEQYF. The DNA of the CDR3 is TGCGCCAGCAGCTTGAGTCGGGCCAGCGAGCAGTACTTC. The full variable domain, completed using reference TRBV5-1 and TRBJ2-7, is KAGVTQTPRYLIKTRGQQVTLSCSPISGHRSVSWYQQTPGQGLQFLFEYFSETQRNKGNFPGRFSGRQFSNSRSEMNVSTLELGDSALYLCASSLSRASEQYFGPGTRLTVT.

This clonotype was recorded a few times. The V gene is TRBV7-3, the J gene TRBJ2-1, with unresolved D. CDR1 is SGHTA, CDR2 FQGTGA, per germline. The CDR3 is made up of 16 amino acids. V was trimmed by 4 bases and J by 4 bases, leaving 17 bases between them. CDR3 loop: CASSYGVGRRYNEQFF. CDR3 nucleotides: TGTGCCAGCAGCTATGGGGTAGGACGAAGGTACAATGAGCAGTTCTTC.

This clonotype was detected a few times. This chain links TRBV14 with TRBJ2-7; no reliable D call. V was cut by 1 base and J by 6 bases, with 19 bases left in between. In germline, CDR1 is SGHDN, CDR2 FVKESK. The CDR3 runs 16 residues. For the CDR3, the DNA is TGTGCCAGCAGCCAAGCGGGTGGTTATCAGACTGGCGAGCAGTACTTC. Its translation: CASSQAGGYQTGEQYF.

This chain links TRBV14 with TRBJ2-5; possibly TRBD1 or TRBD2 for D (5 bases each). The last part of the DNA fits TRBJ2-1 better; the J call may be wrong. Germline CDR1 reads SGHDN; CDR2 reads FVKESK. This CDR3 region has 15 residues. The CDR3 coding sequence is TGTGCCAGCAGCCAACCTTGGGGGAAGGACAATGAGCAGTTCTTC. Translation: CASSQPWGKDNEQFF.

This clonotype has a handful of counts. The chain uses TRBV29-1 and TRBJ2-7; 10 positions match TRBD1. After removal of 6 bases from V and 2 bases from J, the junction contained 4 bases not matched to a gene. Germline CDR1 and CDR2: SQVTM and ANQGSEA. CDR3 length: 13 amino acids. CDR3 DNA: TGCAGCGTAGAGGACAGGGGGACCTACGAGCAGTACTTC. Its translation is CSVEDRGTYEQYF.

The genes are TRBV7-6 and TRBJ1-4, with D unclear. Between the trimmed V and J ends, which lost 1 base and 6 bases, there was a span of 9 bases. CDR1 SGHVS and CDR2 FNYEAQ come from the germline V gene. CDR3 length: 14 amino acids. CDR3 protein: CASSLGAGDEKLFF. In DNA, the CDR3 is TGTGCCAGCAGCTTAGGGGCAGGAGATGAAAAACTGTTTTTT.

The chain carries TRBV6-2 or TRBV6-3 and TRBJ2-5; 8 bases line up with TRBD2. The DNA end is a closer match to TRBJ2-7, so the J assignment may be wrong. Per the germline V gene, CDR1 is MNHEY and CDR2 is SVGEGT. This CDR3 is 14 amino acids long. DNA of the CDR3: TGTGCCAGCAGAGGAAGCGGGGGCTCCTACGAGCAGTACTTC. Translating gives CASRGSGGSYEQYF.

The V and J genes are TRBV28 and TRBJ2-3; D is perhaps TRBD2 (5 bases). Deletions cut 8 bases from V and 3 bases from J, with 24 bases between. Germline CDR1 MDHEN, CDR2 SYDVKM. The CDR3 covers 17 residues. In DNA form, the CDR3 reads TGTGCCAGCGCTGCCCCGTGGACTCACCGAGAAACAGATACGCAGTATTTT. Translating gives CASAAPWTHRETDTQYF.

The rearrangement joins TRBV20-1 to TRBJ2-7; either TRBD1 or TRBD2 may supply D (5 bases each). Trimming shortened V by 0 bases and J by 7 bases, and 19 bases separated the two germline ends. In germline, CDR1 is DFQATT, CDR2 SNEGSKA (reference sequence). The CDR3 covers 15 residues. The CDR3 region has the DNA TGCAGTGCTAGAGACCTGAACCGGGGCCAAGGGGAGCAGTACTTC. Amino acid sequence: CSARDLNRGQGEQYF.

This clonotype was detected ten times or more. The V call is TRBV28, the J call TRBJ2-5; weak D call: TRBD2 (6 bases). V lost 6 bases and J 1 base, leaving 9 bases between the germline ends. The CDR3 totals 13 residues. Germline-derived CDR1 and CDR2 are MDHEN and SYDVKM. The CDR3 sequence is CASRSSGQETQYF. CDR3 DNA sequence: TGTGCCAGCAGGAGTAGCGGCCAAGAGACCCAGTACTTC.

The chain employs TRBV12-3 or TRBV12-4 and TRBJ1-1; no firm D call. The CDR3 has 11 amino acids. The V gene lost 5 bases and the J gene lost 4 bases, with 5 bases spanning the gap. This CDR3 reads CASSDFTEAFF. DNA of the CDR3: TGTGCCAGCAGTGATTTCACTGAAGCTTTCTTT.

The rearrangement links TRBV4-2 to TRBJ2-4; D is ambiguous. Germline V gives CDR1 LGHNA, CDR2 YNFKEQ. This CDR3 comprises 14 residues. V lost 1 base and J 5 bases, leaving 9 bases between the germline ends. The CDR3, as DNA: TGTGCCAGCAGCCAAGTAACTAACGAAAACATTCAGTACTTC. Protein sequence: CASSQVTNENIQYF.

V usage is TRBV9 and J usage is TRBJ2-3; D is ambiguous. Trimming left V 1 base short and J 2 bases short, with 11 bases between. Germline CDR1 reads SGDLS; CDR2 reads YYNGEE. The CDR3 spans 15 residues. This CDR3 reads CASSVQAIITDTQYF. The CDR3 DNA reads TGTGCCAGCAGCGTACAAGCGATTATCACAGATACGCAGTATTTT.

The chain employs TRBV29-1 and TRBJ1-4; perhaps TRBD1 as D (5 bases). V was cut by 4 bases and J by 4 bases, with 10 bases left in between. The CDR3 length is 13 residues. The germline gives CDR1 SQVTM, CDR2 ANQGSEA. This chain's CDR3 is CSVADSFNEKLFF. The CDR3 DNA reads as TGCAGCGTTGCTGACAGCTTTAATGAAAAACTGTTTTTT. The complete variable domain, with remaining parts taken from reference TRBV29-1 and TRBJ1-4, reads SAVISQKPSRDICQRGTSLTIQCQVDSQVTMMFWYRQQPGQSLTLIATANQGSEATYESGFVIDKFPISRPNLTFSTLTVSNMSPEDSSIYLCSVADSFNEKLFFGSGTQLSVL.

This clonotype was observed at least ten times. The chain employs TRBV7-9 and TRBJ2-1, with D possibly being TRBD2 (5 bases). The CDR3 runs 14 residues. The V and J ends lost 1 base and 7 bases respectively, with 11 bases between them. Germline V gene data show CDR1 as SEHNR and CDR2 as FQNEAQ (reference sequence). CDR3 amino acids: CASSLGVGVNEQFF. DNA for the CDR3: TGTGCCAGCAGCTTAGGAGTCGGGGTAAATGAGCAGTTCTTC.

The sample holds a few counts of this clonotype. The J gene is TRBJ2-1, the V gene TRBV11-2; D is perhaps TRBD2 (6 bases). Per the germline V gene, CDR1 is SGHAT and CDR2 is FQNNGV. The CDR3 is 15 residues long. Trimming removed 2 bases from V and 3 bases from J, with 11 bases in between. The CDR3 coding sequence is TGTGCCAGCAGCTTACAGCACGGGGGCTACAATGAGCAGTTCTTC. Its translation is CASSLQHGGYNEQFF. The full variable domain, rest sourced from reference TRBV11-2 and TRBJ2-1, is EAGVAQSPRYKIIEKRQSVAFWCNPISGHATLYWYQQILGQGPKLLIQFQNNGVVDDSQLPKDRFSAERLKGVDSTLKIQPAKLEDSAVYLCASSLQHGGYNEQFFGPGTRLTVL.

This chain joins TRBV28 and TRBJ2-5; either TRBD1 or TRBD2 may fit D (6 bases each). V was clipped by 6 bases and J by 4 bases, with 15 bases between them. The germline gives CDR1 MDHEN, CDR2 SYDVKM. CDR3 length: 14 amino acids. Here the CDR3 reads CASSESGGRETQYF. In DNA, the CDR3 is TGTGCCAGCAGCGAAAGTGGGGGGCGAGAGACCCAGTACTTC.

CDR3 amino acids: CASSFVGSTDTQYF. The CDR3 DNA sequence: TGTGCCAGCAGTTTTGTCGGGAGCACAGATACGCAGTATTTT. The chain carries TRBV28 and TRBJ2-3; the D is unclear. V gave up 3 bases and J gave up 0 bases, with 7 bases separating them. From germline, CDR1 is MDHEN and CDR2 SYDVKM. The CDR3 consists of 14 residues.

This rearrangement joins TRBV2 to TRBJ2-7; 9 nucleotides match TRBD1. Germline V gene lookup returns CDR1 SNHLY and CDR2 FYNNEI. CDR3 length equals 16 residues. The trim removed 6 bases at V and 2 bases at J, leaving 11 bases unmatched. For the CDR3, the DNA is TGTGCCAGCAGGGCGGACAGGGGTGGATCCACCTACGAGCAGTACTTC. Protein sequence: CASRADRGGSTYEQYF.

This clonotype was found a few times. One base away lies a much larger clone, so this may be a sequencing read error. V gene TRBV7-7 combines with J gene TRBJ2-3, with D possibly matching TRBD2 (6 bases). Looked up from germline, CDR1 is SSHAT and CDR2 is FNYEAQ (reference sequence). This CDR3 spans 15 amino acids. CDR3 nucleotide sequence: TGTGCTAGCAGCCGGACTTTATCCTCGCGGGATACGCGGTATTTT. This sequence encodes CASSRTLSSRDTRYF.

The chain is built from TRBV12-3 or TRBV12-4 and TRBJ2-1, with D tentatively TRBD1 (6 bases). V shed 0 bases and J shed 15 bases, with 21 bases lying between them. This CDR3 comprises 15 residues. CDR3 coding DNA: TGTGCCAGCAGTTTAGCGGCATCCGGGCCCAGGGGATTGTTCTTC. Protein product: CASSLAASGPRGLFF.